The 8 T cell receptor beta chains reported below all come from one sample, sequenced in a study of early T cells in non-severe SARS-CoV-2 infection. MiXCR, run by TCRdb on the 5' RACE reads, gives a single entry per CDR3 protein. The sample contains tens of thousands of distinct CDR3 sequences, about 12% of which appear only once. The sample comprised whole blood. These receptor sequences come from an adult who was a healthcare worker with PCR-confirmed SARS-CoV-2 infection or an uninfected control (not recorded which).

This clonotype occurred a few times. The chain combines TRBV29-1 with TRBJ2-5, with D perhaps TRBD2 (5 bases). Germline lookup yields CDR1 SQVTM and CDR2 ANQGSEA. There are 12 residues in the CDR3. The V end was cut by 7 bases, the J end by 5 bases, with 14 bases between. CDR3 DNA: TGCAGCGCCGAAGAGGGAACGGAGACCCAGTACTTC. This translates into CSAEEGTETQYF.

This clonotype appeared many times. J is TRBJ2-7 and V is TRBV20-1; 7 bases fit TRBD1. The germline V gene has CDR1 DFQATT and CDR2 SNEGSKA (reference sequence). V was clipped by 5 bases and J by 5 bases; unmatched bases: 12. CDR3 length equals 14 residues. As DNA, the CDR3 is TGCAGTGCTGGACAAGACAGGGCGTACCACGAGCAGTACTTC. It codes for CSAGQDRAYHEQYF.

The chain has TRBV5-1 and TRBJ2-2; perhaps D is TRBD1 or TRBD2 (5 bases each). Trimming pared 7 bases from V and 0 bases from J, leaving 10 bases between. The CDR3 is 14 residues long. Germline loops: CDR1 SGHRS, CDR2 YFSETQ. The CDR3 protein is CASLGTTNTGELFF. In nucleotides, the CDR3 is TGCGCCAGCCTTGGGACCACGAACACCGGGGAGCTGTTTTTT.

At least ten counts were recorded for this clonotype. The gene calls are TRBV6-5 and TRBJ1-1; 7 nucleotides agree with TRBD1. There are 15 residues in the CDR3. Germline CDR1 and CDR2: MNHEY and SVGAGI. Trimming removed 6 bases from V and 0 bases from J; junction bases left unmatched: 7. The CDR3 bases are TGTGCCAGCAGCCGACTGGACAGGTTGAACACTGAAGCTTTCTTT. Translated, it gives CASSRLDRLNTEAFF.

This clonotype was seen repeatedly, ten times or more. The chain combines TRBV12-3 or TRBV12-4 with TRBJ1-6; the D is unclear. The CDR3 totals 12 residues. Trimming took 7 bases from V and 10 from J, leaving 11 bases between them. CDR3 in DNA: TGTGCCAGCACCGCCCCAGGCTCACCCCTCCACTTT. Translating it yields CASTAPGSPLHF.

This clonotype has only a few counts. V is TRBV12-3 or TRBV12-4 and J is TRBJ1-5, with a tentative D call TRBD1 (5 bases). CDR3 length equals 15 residues. V lost 10 bases, J lost 2 bases, and 18 bases lay in between. The CDR3 loop reads CATGISGRRNQPQHF. The CDR3 bases are TGTGCCACAGGGATATCCGGCAGGCGCAATCAGCCCCAGCATTTT.

This clonotype appeared a few times. The rearrangement joins TRBV3-1 to TRBJ2-5, with 13 bases aligning to TRBD2. Per the germline V gene, CDR1 is LGHDT and CDR2 is YNNKEL (reference sequence). V gave up 0 bases and J gave up 4 bases; unmatched junction bases: 8. The CDR3 consists of 18 residues. Written as DNA, the CDR3 is TGTGCCAGCAGCCAAGAATTTCCGGGACTAGCGGGGCGAGAGACCCAGTACTTC. It is translated as CASSQEFPGLAGRETQYF.

The CDR3 is CSARVLGGGDYEQYF. The CDR3 DNA reads as TGCAGTGCTAGAGTATTGGGTGGCGGGGACTACGAGCAGTACTTC. The chain couples TRBV20-1 to TRBJ2-7, with a weak D call TRBD2 (6 bases). This CDR3 region has 15 residues. Looked up from germline, CDR1 is DFQATT and CDR2 is SNEGSKA (reference sequence). V lost 1 base and J lost 3, with 16 bases in between.